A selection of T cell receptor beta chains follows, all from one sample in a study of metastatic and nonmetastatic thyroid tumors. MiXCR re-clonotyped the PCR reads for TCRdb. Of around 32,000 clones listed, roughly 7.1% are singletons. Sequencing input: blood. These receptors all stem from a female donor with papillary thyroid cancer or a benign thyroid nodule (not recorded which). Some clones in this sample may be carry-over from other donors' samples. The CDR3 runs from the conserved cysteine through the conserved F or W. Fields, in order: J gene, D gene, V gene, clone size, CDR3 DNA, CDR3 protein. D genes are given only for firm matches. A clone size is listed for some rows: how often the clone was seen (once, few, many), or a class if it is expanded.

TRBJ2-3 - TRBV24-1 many TGTGCCACCAGTGATTTAGCAGGGGACACAGATACGCAGTATTTT CATSDLAGDTDTQYF
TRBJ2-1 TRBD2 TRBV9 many TGTGCCAGCAGCGCCGCCGGGGGGTTCTACAATGAGCAGTTCTTC CASSAAGGFYNEQFF
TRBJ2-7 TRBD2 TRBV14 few TGTGCCAGCAGCCAAGTGACTAGGAGTAGCGGGAAGCAGTACTTC CASSQVTRSSGKQYF
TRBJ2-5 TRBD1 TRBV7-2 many TGTGCCAGCAGCCCAAGAGGACAGGGGGCGGGGACCCAGTACTTC CASSPRGQGAGTQYF
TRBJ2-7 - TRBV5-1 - TGCGCCAGCAGCTTCGACGTATCGGGAAGGGAGCAGTACTTC CASSFDVSGREQYF
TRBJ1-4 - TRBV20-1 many TGCAGTGCTAGGCCCGGGACTAATAATGAAAAACTGTTTTTT CSARPGTNNEKLFF
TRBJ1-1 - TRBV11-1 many TGTGCCAGCAGCTTAGAGGGTTGGCCGATGAACACTGAAGCTTTCTTT CASSLEGWPMNTEAFF
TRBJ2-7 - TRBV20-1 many TGCAGTGCTAGAACGCCTCACCCGGGGTCCGAGCAGTACTTC CSARTPHPGSEQYF
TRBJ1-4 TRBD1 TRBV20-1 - TGCAGTGCTAGAGAAGGGACAGGGGATTCGTATGAAAAACTGTTTTTT CSAREGTGDSYEKLFF
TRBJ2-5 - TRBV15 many TGTGCCACCAGCAGAGATCTAACTGAGACCCAGTACTTC CATSRDLTETQYF
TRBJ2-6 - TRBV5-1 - TGCGCCAGCAGCCCGAAGACAGGCAGCTCTGGGACCAACGTTCTGACTTTC CASSPKTGSSGTNVLTF
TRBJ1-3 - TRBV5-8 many TGTGCCAGCAGCTTGGGGGTTGTTGTCGGAAACACCATATATTTT CASSLGVVVGNTIYF
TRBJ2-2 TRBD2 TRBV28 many TGTGCCAGCACCCTAGCGGGAGGGCCTAAAACCGGGGAGCTGTTTTTT CASTLAGGPKTGELFF
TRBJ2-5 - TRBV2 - TGTGCCAGTAGTGATACCCGGGCGAAGACCCAGTACTTC CASSDTRAKTQYF
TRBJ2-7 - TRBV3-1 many TGTGCCAGCAGCCAAGATATGTACGAGCAGTACTTC CASSQDMYEQYF
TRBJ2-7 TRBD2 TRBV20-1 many TGCAGTGCTAGAGATTATTCACTAGCGGGGGTGGACGAGCAGTACTTC CSARDYSLAGVDEQYF
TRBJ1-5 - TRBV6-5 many TGTGCCAGCAGTTACTACAGAAATAGCAATCAGCCCCAGCATTTT CASSYYRNSNQPQHF